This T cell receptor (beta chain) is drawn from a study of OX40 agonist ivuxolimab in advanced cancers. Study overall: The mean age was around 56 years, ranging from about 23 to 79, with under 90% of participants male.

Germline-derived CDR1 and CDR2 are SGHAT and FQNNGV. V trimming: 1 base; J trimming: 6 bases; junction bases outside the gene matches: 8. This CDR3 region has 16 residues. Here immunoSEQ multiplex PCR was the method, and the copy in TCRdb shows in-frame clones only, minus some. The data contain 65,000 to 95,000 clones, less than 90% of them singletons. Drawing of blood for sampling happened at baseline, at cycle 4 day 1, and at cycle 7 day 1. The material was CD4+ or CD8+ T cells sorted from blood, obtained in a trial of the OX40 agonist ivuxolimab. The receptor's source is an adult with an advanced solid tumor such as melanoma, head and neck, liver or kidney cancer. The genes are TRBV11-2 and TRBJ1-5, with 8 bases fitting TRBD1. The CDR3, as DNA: TGTGCCAGCAGCTTAGTCCAGGGGGCGCTGGGTCAGCCCCAGCATTTT. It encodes CASSLVQGALGQPQHF. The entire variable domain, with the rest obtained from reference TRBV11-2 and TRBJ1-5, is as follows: EAGVAQSPRYKIIEKRQSVAFWCNPISGHATLYWYQQILGQGPKLLIQFQNNGVVDDSQLPKDRFSAERLKGVDSTLKIQPAKLEDSAVYLCASSLVQGALGQPQHFGDGTRLSIL.